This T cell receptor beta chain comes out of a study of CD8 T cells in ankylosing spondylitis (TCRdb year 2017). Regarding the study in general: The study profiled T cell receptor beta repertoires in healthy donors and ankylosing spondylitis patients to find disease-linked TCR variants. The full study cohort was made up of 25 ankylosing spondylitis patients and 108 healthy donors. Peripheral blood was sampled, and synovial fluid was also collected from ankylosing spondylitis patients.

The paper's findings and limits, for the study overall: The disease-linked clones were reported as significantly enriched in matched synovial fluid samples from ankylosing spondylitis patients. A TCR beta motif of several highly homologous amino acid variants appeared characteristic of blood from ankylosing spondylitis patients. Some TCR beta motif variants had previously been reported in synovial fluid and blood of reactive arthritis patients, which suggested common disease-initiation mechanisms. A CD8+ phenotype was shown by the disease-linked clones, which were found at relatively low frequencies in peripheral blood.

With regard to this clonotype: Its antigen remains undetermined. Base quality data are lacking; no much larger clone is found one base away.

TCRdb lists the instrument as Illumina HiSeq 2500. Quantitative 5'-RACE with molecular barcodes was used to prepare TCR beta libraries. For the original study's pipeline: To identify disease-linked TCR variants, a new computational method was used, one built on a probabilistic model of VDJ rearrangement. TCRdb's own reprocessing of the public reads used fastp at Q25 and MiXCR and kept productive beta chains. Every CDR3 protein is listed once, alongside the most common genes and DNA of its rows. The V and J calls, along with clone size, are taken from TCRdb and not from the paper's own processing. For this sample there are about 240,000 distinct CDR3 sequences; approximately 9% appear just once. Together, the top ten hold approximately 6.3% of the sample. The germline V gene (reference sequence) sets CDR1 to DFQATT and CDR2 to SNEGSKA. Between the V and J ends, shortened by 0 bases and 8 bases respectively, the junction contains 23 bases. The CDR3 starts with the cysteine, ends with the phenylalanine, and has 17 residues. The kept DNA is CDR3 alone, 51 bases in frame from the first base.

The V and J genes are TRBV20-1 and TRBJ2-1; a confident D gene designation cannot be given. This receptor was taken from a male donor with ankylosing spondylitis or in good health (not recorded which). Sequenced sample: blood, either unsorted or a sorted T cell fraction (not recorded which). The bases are TGCAGTGCTAGAGACGCTGACTTAGCCAACATTGCGGATGAGCAGTTCTTC. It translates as CSARDADLANIADEQFF.